This T cell receptor (beta chain) was recovered during a study of blood T cell repertoires in COVID-19. Whole-study context: The United States, Italy and Spain supplied acute and convalescent COVID-19 samples.

Libraries were prepared by immunoSEQ multiplex PCR; TCRdb keeps only in-frame clonotypes and omits some of them. The sample contains 200,000 to 250,000 clones, around 81% of which appear only once. The CDR3 is made up of 16 amino acids. The V and J ends lost 0 bases and 8 bases, in that order; junction bases with no gene match: 6. CDR1 and CDR2 (germline): SGHTS, YDEGEE. The genes are TRBV5-8 and TRBJ2-1, with TRBD1 matching over 12 bases. The receptor's source is a human donor in a cohort sampled during active COVID-19. Sequencing used peripheral blood. Written as DNA, the CDR3 is TGTGCCAGCAGCTTGGGGGGACAGGGGGCGGCGGATGAGCAGTTCTTC. Translating gives CASSLGGQGAADEQFF.